This T cell receptor (beta chain) was sequenced during a study of shared clonotypes between healthy human individuals. Every one of the donors was a Caucasian adult that lived in Nashville, Tennessee. It was into CD45RA+ naive and CD45RA-negative memory subsets that the CD4+ cells were split. Findings and caveats of the study: The study drew on few donors, limiting represented genetic and exposure-history diversity. Larger estimated richness was generally recorded for naive subsets relative to memory subsets.

Trimming took off 3 bases at V and 0 bases at J, with 9 bases between the two ends. The CDR3 loop spans 14 amino acids. From germline, CDR1 is SQVTM and CDR2 ANQGSEA. As to this clone: No antigen is known for it.

TCRdb's copy holds only in-frame clones and misses some; the assay was immunoSEQ multiplex PCR. Of around 1.1 million clones in the sample, approximately 80% are singletons; the top ten hold approximately 0.95%. The gene calls are TRBV29-1 and TRBJ2-1, with a tentative D call TRBD2 (6 bases). Material for sequencing was memory CD4+ T cells from PBMCs. Subset specified: CD45RA-negative fraction. This TCR was sampled from a man aged 18 to 30 in good health. Some clones in this sample may be carry-over from other donors' samples. CDR3 nucleotides: TGCAGCGTTGACGGCGGGAACTCCTACAATGAGCAGTTCTTC. This translates into CSVDGGNSYNEQFF.